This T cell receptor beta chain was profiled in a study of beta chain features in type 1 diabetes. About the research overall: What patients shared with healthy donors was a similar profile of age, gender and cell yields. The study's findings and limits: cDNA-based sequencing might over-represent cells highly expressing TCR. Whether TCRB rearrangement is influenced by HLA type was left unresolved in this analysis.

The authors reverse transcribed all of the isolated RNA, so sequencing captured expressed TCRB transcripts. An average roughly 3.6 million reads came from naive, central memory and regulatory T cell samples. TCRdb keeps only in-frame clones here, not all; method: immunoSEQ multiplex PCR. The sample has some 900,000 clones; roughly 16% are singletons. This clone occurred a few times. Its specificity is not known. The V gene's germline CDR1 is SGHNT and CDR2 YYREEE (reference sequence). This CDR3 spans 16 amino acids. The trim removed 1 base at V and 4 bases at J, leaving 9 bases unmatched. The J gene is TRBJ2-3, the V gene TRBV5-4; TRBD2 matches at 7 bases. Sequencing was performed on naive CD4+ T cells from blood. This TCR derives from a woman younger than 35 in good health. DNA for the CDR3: TGTGCCAGCAGCTTGCGCCTAGCGGTTTCCTCAGATACGCAGTATTTT. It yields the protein CASSLRLAVSSDTQYF.